This TCR beta chain comes out of a study of OX40 agonist ivuxolimab in advanced cancers. Study observations and caveats: Certain nonresponders likewise exhibited a low normalized T-cell clonal expansion. Relative to CD4+ cells, CD8+ T cells on average had more expanded clones. Antigen specificity of clonally expanded peripheral T cells was not established.

Germline CDR1 MNHEY, CDR2 SVGAGI. CDR3 length: 13 residues. V gave up 2 bases and J gave up 0 bases, with 5 bases separating them. The protocol was immunoSEQ multiplex PCR, while the TCRdb copy is restricted to in-frame clones and leaves out a portion. This table holds 90,000 to 100,000 clones, roughly 89% found once. This clone is a singleton in its sample. Antigen unknown. Source: CD4+ or CD8+ T cells sorted from blood, taken in a trial of the OX40 agonist ivuxolimab. The chain has TRBV6-5 and TRBJ2-7; perhaps TRBD2 as D (5 bases). The TCR sequence derives from an adult with an advanced solid tumor such as melanoma, head and neck, liver or kidney cancer. The CDR3 region has the DNA TGTGCCAGCAGTTACCGGGACTCCTACGAGCAGTACTTC. This codes for CASSYRDSYEQYF.